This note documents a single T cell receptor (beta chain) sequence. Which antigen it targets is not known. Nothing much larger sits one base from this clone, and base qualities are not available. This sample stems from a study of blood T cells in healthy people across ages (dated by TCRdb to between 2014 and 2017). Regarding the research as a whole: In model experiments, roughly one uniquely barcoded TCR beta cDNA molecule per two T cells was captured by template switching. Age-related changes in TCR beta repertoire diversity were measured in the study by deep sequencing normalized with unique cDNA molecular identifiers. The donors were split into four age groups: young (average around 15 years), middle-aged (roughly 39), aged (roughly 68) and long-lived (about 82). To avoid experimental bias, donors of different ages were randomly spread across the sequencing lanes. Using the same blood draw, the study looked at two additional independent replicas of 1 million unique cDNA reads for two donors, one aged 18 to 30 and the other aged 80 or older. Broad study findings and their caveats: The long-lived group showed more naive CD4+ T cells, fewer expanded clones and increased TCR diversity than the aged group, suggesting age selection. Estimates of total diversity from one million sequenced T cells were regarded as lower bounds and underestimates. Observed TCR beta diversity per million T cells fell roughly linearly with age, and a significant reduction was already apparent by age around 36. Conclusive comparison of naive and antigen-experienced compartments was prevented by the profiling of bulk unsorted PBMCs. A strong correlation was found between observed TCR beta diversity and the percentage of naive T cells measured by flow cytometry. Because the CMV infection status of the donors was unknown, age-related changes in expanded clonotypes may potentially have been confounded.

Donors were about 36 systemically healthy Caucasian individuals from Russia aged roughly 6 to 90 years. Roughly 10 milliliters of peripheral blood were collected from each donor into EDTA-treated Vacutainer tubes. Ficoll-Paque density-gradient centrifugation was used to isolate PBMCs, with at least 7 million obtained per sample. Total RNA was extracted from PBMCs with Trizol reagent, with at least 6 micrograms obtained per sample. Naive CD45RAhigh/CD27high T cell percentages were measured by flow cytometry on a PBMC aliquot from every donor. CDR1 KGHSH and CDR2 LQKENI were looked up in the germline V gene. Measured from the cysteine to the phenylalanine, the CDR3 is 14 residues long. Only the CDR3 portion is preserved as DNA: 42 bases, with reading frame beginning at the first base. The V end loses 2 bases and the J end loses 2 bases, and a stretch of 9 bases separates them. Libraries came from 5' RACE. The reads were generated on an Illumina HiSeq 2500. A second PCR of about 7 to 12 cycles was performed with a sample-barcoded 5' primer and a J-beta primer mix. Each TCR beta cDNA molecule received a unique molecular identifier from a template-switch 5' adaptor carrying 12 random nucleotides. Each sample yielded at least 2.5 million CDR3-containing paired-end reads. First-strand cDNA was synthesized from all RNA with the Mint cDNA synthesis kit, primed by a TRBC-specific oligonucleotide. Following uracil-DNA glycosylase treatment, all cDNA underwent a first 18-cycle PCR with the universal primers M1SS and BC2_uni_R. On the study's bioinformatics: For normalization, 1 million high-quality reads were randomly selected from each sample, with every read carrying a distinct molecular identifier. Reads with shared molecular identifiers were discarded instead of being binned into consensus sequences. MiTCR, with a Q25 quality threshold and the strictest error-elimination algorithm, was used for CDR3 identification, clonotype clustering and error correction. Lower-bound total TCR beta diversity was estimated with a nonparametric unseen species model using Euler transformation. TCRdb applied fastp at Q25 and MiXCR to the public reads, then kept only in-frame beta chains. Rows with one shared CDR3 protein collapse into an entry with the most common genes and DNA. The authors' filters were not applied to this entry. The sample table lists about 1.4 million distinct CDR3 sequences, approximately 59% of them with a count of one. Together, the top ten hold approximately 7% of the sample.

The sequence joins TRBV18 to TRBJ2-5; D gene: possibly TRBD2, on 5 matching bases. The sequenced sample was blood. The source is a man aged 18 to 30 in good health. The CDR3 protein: CASSPSKRQETQYF. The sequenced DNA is TGTGCCAGCTCACCATCTAAGCGGCAAGAGACCCAGTACTTC.